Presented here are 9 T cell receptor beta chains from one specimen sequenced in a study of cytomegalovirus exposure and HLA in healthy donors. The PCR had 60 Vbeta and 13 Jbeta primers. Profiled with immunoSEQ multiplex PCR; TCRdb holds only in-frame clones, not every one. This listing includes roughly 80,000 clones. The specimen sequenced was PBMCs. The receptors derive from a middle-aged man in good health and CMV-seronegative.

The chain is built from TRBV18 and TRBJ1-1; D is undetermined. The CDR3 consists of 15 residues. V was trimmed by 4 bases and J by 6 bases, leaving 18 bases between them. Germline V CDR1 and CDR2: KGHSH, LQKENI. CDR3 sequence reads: CASSHGYGRVPEAFF. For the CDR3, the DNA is TGTGCCAGCTCACACGGTTACGGTCGGGTCCCTGAAGCTTTCTTT.

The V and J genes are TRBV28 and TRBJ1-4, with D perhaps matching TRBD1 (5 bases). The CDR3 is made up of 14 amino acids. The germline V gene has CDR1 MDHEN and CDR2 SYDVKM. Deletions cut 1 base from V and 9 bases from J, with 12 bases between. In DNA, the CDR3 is TGTGCCAGCAGTTTATCAGGGATTCCGAAAAAACTGTTTTTT. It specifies CASSLSGIPKKLFF.

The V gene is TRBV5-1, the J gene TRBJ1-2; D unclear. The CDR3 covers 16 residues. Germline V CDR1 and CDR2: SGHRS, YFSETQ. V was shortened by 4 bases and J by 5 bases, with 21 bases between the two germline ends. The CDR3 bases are TGCGCCAGCAGCCTAGCTACCCACACTGGCATTTATGGCTACACCTTC. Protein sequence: CASSLATHTGIYGYTF.

The CDR3 sequence: CASSTSNTGTGYMNTEAFF. As DNA, the CDR3 is TGTGCCAGTAGTACTAGTAACACCGGGACAGGTTACATGAACACTGAAGCTTTCTTT. The V and J genes are TRBV19 and TRBJ1-1; 8 bases match TRBD1. This CDR3 region has 19 residues. Trimming cost V 4 bases and J 0 bases; bases outside gene matches: 16. CDR1 and CDR2 (germline): LNHDA, SQIVND (reference sequence).

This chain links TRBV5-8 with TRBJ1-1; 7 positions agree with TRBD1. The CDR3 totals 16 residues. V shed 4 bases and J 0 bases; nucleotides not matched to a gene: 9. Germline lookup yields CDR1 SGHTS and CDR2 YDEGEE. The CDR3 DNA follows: TGTGCCAGCAGCCCTCGGGACAGAAGATTGAACACTGAAGCTTTCTTT. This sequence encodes CASSPRDRRLNTEAFF. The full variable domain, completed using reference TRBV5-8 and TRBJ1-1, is EAGVTQSPTHLIKTRGQQATLRCSPISGHTSVYWYQQALGLGLQFLLWYDEGEERNRGNFPPRFSGRQFPNYSSELNVNALELEDSALYLCASSPRDRRLNTEAFFGQGTRLTVV.

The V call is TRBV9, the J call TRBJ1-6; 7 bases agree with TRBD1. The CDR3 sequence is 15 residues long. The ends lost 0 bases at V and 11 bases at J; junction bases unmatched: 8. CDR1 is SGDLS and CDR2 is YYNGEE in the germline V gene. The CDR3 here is CASSVGDSTYPPLHF. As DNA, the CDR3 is TGTGCCAGCAGCGTAGGGGACAGTACGTACCCACCCCTCCACTTT.

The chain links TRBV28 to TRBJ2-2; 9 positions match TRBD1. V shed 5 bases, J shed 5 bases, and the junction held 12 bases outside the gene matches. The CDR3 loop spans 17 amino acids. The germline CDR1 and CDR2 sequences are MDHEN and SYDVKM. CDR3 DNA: TGTGCCAGCAGTGGAACGCGCCACAGGGGGCCGACCGGGGAGCTGTTTTTT. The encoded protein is CASSGTRHRGPTGELFF.

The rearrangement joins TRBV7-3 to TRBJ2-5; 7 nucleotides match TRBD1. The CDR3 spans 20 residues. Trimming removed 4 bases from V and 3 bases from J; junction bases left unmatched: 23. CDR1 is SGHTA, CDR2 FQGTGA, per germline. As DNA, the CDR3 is TGTGCCAGCAGCTCGCGGACAGGCCGGGTCGGGCCGGCCATCAAAGAGACCCAGTACTTC. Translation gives CASSSRTGRVGPAIKETQYF.

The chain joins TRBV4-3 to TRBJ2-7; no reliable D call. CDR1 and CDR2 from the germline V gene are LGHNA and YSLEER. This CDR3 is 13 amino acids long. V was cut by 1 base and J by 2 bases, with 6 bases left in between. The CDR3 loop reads CASSQGGAYEQYF. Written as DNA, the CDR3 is TGCGCCAGCAGCCAAGGCGGCGCCTACGAGCAGTACTTC.